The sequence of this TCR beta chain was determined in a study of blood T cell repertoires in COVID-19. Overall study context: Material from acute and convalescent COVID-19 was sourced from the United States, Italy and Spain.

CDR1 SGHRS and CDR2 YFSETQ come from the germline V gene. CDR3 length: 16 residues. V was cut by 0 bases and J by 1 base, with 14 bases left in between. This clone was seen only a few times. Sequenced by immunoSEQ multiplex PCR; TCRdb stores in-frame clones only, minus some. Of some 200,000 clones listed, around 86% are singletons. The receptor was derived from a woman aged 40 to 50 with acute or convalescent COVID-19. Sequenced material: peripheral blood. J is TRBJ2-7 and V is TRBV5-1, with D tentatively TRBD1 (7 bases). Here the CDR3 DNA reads TGCGCCAGCAGCTTGGGCGGGACAGTTTATTCCTACGAGCAGTACTTC. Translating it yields CASSLGGTVYSYEQYF. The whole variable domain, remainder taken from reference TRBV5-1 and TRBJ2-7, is KAGVTQTPRYLIKTRGQQVTLSCSPISGHRSVSWYQQTPGQGLQFLFEYFSETQRNKGNFPGRFSGRQFSNSRSEMNVSTLELGDSALYLCASSLGGTVYSYEQYFGPGTRLTVT.